This T cell receptor beta chain was observed in a study of early T cells in non-severe SARS-CoV-2 infection. Researchers attached unique molecular identifiers to individual cDNA molecules. TCRdb fed the 5' RACE reads into MiXCR, producing one record per CDR3 protein. This repertoire shows around 63,000 distinct CDR3 sequences, more than 8.5% found once; its top ten account for around 15%. The table lists this clonotype with many counts. Its specificity is not known. Study conclusions and caveats: Using VDJdb, the matching emphasized anti-spike CD8 responses while missing private and CD4 specificities.

Germline values: CDR1 DFQATT, CDR2 SNEGSKA (reference sequence). V gave up 5 bases and J gave up 1 base; unmatched junction bases: 9. The CDR3 is made up of 15 amino acids. This receptor was taken from an adult who was a healthcare worker with PCR-confirmed SARS-CoV-2 infection or an uninfected control (not recorded which). This specimen consisted of whole blood, obtained at baseline. The gene calls are TRBV20-1 and TRBJ2-5, with 8 nucleotides matching TRBD2. DNA for the CDR3: TGCAGTGCTCCCCCCTTAGCGGGATCCCAAGAGACCCAGTACTTC. Translating it yields CSAPPLAGSQETQYF.